Shown below are 14 T cell receptor beta chains from a single sample sequenced in a study of shared clonotypes between healthy human individuals. Terminally differentiated effector memory CD45RA+ cells were excluded by CCR7 positive selection of CD45RO-negative cells. Profiled with immunoSEQ multiplex PCR; TCRdb holds only in-frame clones, not every one. The sample includes some 2 million clones, around 96% of them seen just once. Sequenced material: naive CD8+ T cells sorted from blood. The source is a man between 18 and 35 years old in good health.

The gene calls are TRBV11-3 and TRBJ2-3; a possible D gene is TRBD1 (6 bases). Trimming left V 5 bases short and J 2 bases short, with 14 bases between. Germline values: CDR1 SGHNT, CDR2 YENEEA. The CDR3 runs to 15 residues. CDR3 sequence: CASSALGANTDTQYF. In DNA, the CDR3 is TGTGCCAGCAGCGCCCTGGGGGCCAACACAGATACGCAGTATTTT. Full variable domain (missing parts from reference TRBV11-3 and TRBJ2-3): EAGVVQSPRYKIIEKKQPVAFWCNPISGHNTLYWYLQNLGQGPELLIRYENEEAVDDSQLPKDRFSAERLKGVDSTLKIQPAELGDSAVYLCASSALGANTDTQYFGPGTRLTVL.

This chain joins TRBV7-9 and TRBJ1-2; D not certain. There are 16 residues in the CDR3. The germline V gene has CDR1 SEHNR and CDR2 FQNEAQ (reference sequence). With 0 bases removed from V and 5 bases from J, the gap between germline ends came to 16 bases. This CDR3 is CASSLAGTRVEYGYTF. CDR3 coding DNA: TGTGCCAGCAGCTTAGCGGGTACGAGGGTGGAGTATGGCTACACCTTC.

The chain recombines TRBV7-2 with TRBJ1-6; a weak D match, TRBD1 (5 bases). Trimming left V 0 bases short and J 6 bases short, with 9 bases between. The CDR3 has 15 amino acids. CDR1 is SGHTA and CDR2 is FQGNSA in the germline V gene. The CDR3 loop reads CASSLARGPNSPLHF. CDR3 coding DNA: TGTGCCAGCAGCTTAGCTAGGGGACCTAATTCACCCCTCCACTTT.

This chain links TRBV6-5 with TRBJ2-5, with D possibly being TRBD1 (7 bases). CDR3 length equals 14 residues. Trimming left V 6 bases short and J 1 base short, with 12 bases between. Per the germline V gene, CDR1 is MNHEY and CDR2 is SVGAGI. The CDR3 reads CASSHRGGQETQYF. The DNA of the CDR3 is TGTGCCAGCAGCCACAGGGGAGGCCAAGAGACCCAGTACTTC.

V gene TRBV28 combines with J gene TRBJ2-7; 7 positions agree with TRBD2. CDR3 size: 15 residues. V lost 4 bases and J lost 0; bases outside the gene matches: 6. Germline lookup yields CDR1 MDHEN and CDR2 SYDVKM. The CDR3 protein is CASSWEGKPSYEQYF. CDR3 DNA: TGTGCCAGCAGTTGGGAGGGGAAACCCTCCTACGAGCAGTACTTC.

This clone has just one count. Being one base from a much bigger clone, this may be a read error. The sample has other DNA sequences that encode this CDR3 too. The CDR3 DNA follows: TGTGCCAGCAGCTTAGGGGCCGGGGAGCTGTTTTTT. Its translation is CASSLGAGELFF. The chain carries TRBV7-9 and TRBJ2-2; D remains ambiguous. The V gene's germline CDR1 is SEHNR and CDR2 FQNEAQ (reference sequence). V was clipped by 1 base and J by 6 bases, with 3 bases between them. The CDR3 is 12 residues long.

CDR3 coding DNA: TGCGCCAGCAGCCAAGAGGGGGTTAGAAGGAACACTGAAGCTTTCTTT. This codes for CASSQEGVRRNTEAFF. The chain couples TRBV4-1 to TRBJ1-1, with D perhaps TRBD1 (5 bases). V was shortened by 0 bases and J by 1 base, with 12 bases between the two germline ends. Germline V gene lookup returns CDR1 MGHRA and CDR2 YSYEKL. The CDR3 sequence is 16 residues long.

The gene calls are TRBV2 and TRBJ2-4; perhaps TRBD1 as D (5 bases). This CDR3 spans 14 amino acids. Germline-derived CDR1 and CDR2 are SNHLY and FYNNEI. The V and J ends lost 11 bases and 1 base respectively, with 15 bases between them. The CDR3 loop reads CALRNKGAKNIQYF. The CDR3, as DNA: TGTGCCCTCAGGAATAAGGGGGCCAAAAACATTCAGTACTTC.

This clone was observed once. The J gene is TRBJ2-1, the V gene TRBV9, with 8 bases identical to TRBD2. Germline V gene data show CDR1 as SGDLS and CDR2 as YYNGEE. CDR3 length: 13 amino acids. J was trimmed by 8 bases and V by 7 bases; bases with no gene match: 8. The CDR3 here is CASSGGADDEQFF. The CDR3 DNA follows: TGTGCCAGCTCCGGGGGGGCTGACGATGAGCAGTTCTTC.

The gene calls are TRBV6-5 and TRBJ2-1; TRBD2 aligns across 15 bases. Germline CDR1 MNHEY, CDR2 SVGAGI. Losses at the gene ends were 8 bases for V and 7 bases for J; bases not matched to a gene: 6. The length of the CDR3 is 15 residues. The CDR3 here is CASGTSGRMGNEQFF. The CDR3, as DNA: TGTGCCAGCGGGACTAGCGGGAGGATGGGGAATGAGCAGTTCTTC.

V and J are TRBV9 and TRBJ2-1; D ambiguous. V was pared by 0 bases and J by 5 bases, with 12 bases between. Germline V gene lookup returns CDR1 SGDLS and CDR2 YYNGEE. This CDR3 comprises 15 residues. CDR3 in amino acids: CASSVGGALHNEQFF. The CDR3 DNA reads as TGTGCCAGCAGCGTAGGTGGAGCACTACACAATGAGCAGTTCTTC. The entire variable domain, with the rest obtained from reference TRBV9 and TRBJ2-1, is as follows: DSGVTQTPKHLITATGQRVTLRCSPRSGDLSVYWYQQSLDQGLQFLIQYYNGEERAKGNILERFSAQQFPDLHSELNLSSLELGDSALYFCASSVGGALHNEQFFGPGTRLTVL.

The rearrangement joins TRBV11-2 to TRBJ2-1; 9 bases are shared with TRBD2. Germline V gives CDR1 SGHAT, CDR2 FQNNGV. V lost 5 bases and J lost 9; bases outside the gene matches: 11. This CDR3 spans 15 amino acids. The CDR3 bases are TGTGCCAGCAGCAGAACGACCGGGACTAGCAGTGAGCAGTTCTTC. This codes for CASSRTTGTSSEQFF.

This rearrangement joins TRBV28 to TRBJ2-3; D remains ambiguous. The CDR3 loop spans 14 amino acids. V lost 3 bases and J 7 bases, leaving 14 bases between the germline ends. From germline, CDR1 is MDHEN and CDR2 SYDVKM. The CDR3 here is CASSFGEGRYTQYF. The CDR3 bases are TGTGCCAGCAGTTTTGGGGAAGGACGATATACGCAGTATTTT.

This chain uses TRBV9 with TRBJ2-1, with TRBD1 matching 9 bases. CDR1 SGDLS and CDR2 YYNGEE come from the germline V gene. The CDR3 spans 14 residues. Trimming at V came to 3 bases and at J to 8 bases, leaving 6 bases not matched to a gene. The CDR3 is CASSGGQGLDEQFF. CDR3 DNA sequence: TGTGCCAGCAGCGGGGGACAGGGCCTAGATGAGCAGTTCTTC.